This TCR beta chain was captured in a study of graft-versus-host responses after intestinal transplantation. Produced via immunoSEQ multiplex PCR; TCRdb's table is partial and in-frame only. The sample lists over 80,000 clones; around 91% were seen once. This CDR3 comprises 17 residues. J gave up 2 bases and V 4 bases, and 12 bases lay outside the gene matches. Germline loops: CDR1 SGHRS, CDR2 YFSETQ. Details on this clone: The antigen remains undetermined.

The sample in question was unstimulated CD4+ T cells sorted from spleen or lymph node cells, obtained before transplant. The chain has TRBV5-1 and TRBJ1-5, with TRBD1 identical over 7 bases. The receptor was derived from a human donor who was the organ donor for an intestinal transplant. The CDR3 here is CASSKALTGVGNQPQHF. In nucleotides, the CDR3 is TGCGCCAGCAGCAAAGCACTTACAGGGGTTGGCAATCAGCCCCAGCATTTT.